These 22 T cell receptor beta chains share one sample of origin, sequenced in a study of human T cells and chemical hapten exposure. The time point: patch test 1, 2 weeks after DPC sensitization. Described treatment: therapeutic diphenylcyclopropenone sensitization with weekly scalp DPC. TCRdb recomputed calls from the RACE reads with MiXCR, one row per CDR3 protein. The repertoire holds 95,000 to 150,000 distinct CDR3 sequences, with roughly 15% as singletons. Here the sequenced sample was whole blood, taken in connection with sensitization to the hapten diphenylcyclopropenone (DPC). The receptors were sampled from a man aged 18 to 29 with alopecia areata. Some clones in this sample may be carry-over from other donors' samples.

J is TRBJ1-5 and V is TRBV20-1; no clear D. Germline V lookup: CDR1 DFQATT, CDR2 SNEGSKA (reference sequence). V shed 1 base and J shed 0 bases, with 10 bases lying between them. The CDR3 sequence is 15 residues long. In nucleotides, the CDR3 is TGCAGTGCTAGAGGACACCCCTATAGCAATCAGCCCCAGCATTTT. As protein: CSARGHPYSNQPQHF.

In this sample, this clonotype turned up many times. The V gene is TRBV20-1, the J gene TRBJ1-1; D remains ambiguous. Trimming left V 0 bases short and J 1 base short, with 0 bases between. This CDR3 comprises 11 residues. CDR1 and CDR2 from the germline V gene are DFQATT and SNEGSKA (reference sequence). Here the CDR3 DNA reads TGCAGTGCTAGAGAGAACACTGAAGCTTTCTTT. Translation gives CSARENTEAFF.

CDR3 residues: CASNRPTGELFF. DNA for the CDR3: TGTGCCAGCAATCGGCCCACCGGGGAGCTGTTTTTT. V is TRBV28 and J is TRBJ2-2; no definite D call. The length of the CDR3 is 12 residues. The V end was cut by 7 bases, the J end by 4 bases, with 7 bases between. CDR1 is MDHEN and CDR2 is SYDVKM in the germline V gene.

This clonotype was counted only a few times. Written as DNA, the CDR3 is TGTGCCAGCAGCTACTCGGACGCCGGGCCTCAGCCCCAGCATTTT. The encoded protein is CASSYSDAGPQPQHF. The chain couples TRBV5-5 to TRBJ1-5; D is ambiguous. V was pared by 3 bases and J by 6 bases, with 16 bases between. Germline CDR1 SGHKS, CDR2 YYEKEE (reference sequence). This CDR3 contains 15 residues.

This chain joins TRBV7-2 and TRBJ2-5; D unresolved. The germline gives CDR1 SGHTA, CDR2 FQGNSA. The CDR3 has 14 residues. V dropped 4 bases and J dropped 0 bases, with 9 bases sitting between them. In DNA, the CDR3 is TGTGCCAGCAGCTACAACAGCTACCAAGAGACCCAGTACTTC. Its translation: CASSYNSYQETQYF. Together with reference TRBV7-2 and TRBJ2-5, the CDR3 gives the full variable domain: GAGVSQSPSNKVTEKGKDVELRCDPISGHTALYWYRQSLGQGLEFLIYFQGNSAPDKSGLPSDRFSAERTGGSVSTLTIQRTQQEDSAVYLCASSYNSYQETQYFGPGTRLLVL.

As DNA, the CDR3 is TGTGCCAGCAGCGGGACATCCCTTGGATCCCAGCATTTT. It codes for CASSGTSLGSQHF. This chain links TRBV6-5 with TRBJ1-5; possibly TRBD1 for D (6 bases). The germline V gene has CDR1 MNHEY and CDR2 SVGAGI. The CDR3 sequence is 13 residues long. Trimming pared 6 bases from V and 11 bases from J, leaving 17 bases between.

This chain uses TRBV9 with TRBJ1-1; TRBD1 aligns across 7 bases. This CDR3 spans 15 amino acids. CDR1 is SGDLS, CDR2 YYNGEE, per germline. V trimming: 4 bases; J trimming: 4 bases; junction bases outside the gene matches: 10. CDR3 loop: CASSPRGQAPTEAFF. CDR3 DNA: TGTGCCAGCAGCCCGAGGGGGCAGGCACCCACTGAAGCTTTCTTT.

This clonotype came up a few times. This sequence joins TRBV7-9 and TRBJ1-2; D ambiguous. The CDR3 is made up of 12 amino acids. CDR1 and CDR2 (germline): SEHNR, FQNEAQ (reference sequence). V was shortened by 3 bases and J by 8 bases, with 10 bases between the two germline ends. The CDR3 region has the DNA TGTGCCAGCAGCTTGATTGGCCTGGGCTACACCTTC. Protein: CASSLIGLGYTF. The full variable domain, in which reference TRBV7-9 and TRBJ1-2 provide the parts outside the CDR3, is DTGVSQNPRHKITKRGQNVTFRCDPISEHNRLYWYRQTLGQGPEFLTYFQNEAQLEKSRLLSDRFSAERPKGSFSTLEIQRTEQGDSAMYLCASSLIGLGYTFGSGTRLTVV.

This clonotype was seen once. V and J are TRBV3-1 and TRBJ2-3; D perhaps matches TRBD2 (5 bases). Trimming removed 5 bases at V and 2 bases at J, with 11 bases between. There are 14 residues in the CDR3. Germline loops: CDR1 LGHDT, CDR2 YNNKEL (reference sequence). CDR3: CASSSTRSTDTQYF. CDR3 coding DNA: TGTGCCAGCAGCTCCACTAGGTCCACAGATACGCAGTATTTT.

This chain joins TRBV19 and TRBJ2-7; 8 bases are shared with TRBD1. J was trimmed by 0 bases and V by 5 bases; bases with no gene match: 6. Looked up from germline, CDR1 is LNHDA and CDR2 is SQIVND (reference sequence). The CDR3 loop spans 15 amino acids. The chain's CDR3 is CASSRRTGYSYEQYF. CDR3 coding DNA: TGTGCCAGTAGTCGTCGGACAGGGTACTCCTACGAGCAGTACTTC.

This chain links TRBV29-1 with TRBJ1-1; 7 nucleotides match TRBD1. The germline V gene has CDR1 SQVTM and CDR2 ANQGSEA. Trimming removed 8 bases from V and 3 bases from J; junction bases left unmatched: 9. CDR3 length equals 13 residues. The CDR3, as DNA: TGCAGCACTAACAGGGGAATCGACACTGAAGCTTTCTTT. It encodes CSTNRGIDTEAFF.

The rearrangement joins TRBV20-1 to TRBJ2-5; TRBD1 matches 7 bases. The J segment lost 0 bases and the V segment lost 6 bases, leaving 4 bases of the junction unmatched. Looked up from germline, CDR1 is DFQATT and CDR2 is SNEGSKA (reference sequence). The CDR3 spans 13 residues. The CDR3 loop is CSATQGYQETQYF. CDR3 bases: TGCAGTGCGACACAGGGGTACCAAGAGACCCAGTACTTC.

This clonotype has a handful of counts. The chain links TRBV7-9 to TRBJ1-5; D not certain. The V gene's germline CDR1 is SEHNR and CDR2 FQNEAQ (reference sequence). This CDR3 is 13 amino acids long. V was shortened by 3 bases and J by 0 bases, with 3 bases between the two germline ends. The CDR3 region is CASSFSSNQPQHF. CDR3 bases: TGTGCCAGCAGCTTTTCTAGCAATCAGCCCCAGCATTTT.

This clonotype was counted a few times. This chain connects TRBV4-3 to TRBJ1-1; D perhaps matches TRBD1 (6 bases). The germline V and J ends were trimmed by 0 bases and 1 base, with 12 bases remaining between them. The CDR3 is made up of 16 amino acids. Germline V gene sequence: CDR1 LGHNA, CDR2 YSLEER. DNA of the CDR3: TGCGCCAGCAGCCAAGATCCCCCCAGGGGGAACACTGAAGCTTTCTTT. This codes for CASSQDPPRGNTEAFF.

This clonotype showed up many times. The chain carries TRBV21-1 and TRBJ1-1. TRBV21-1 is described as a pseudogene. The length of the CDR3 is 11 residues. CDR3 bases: TGTGCCAGCAGCATTCGCGCTGAAGCTTTCTTT. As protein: CASSIRAEAFF.

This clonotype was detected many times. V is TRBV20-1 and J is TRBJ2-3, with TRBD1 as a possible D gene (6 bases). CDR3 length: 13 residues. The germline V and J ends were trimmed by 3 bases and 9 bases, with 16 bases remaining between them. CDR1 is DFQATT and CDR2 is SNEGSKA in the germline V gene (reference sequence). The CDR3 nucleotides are TGCAGTGCTAGTCGGACAGCATCCAAGACGCAGTATTTT. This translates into CSASRTASKTQYF.

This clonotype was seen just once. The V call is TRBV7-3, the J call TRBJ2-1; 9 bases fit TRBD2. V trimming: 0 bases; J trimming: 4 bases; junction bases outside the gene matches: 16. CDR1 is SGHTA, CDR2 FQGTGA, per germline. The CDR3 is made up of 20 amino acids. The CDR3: CASSLTQYPASGVGYNEQFF. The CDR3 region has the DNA TGTGCCAGCAGCTTAACCCAATATCCGGCTAGCGGGGTAGGTTACAATGAGCAGTTCTTC.

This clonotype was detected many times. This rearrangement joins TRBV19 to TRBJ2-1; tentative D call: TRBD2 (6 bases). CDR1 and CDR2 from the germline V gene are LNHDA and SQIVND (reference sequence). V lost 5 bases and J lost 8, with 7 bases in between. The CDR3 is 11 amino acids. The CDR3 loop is CASSWGDEQFF. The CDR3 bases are TGTGCCAGTAGTTGGGGGGATGAGCAGTTCTTC.

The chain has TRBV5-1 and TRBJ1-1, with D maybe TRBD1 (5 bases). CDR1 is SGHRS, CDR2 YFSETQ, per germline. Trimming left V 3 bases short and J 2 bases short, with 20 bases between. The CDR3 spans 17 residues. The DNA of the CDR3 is TGCGCCAGCAGCTCCTCGGGGCCCGGGAGGGGAAACACTGAAGCTTTCTTT. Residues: CASSSSGPGRGNTEAFF.

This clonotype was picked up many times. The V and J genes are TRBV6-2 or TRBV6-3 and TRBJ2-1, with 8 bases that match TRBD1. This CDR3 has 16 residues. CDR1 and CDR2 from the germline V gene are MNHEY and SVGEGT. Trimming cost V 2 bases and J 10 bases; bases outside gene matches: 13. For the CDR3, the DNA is TGTGCCAGCAGTTACCATGACAGGGGTCGGAGGTCGGAGCAGTTCTTC. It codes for CASSYHDRGRRSEQFF.

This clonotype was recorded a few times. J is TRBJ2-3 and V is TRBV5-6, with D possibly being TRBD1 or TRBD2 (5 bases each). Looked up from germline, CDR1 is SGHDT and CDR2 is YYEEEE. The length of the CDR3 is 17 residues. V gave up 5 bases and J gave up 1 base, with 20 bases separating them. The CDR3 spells CASSRDAGLRGTDTQYF. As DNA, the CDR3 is TGTGCCAGCAGTCGGGACGCAGGACTTCGGGGCACAGATACGCAGTATTTT.

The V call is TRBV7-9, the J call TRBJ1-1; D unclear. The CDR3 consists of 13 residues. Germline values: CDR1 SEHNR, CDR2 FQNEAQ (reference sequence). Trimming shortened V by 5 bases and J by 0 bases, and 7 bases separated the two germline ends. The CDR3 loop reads CASSPEMNTEAFF. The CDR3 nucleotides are TGTGCCAGCAGCCCTGAAATGAACACTGAAGCTTTCTTT.